This section outlines one TCR beta chain sequence together with its context. This specimen comes from a study of blood T cell repertoires in COVID-19. Germline V lookup: CDR1 MNHNS, CDR2 SASEGT. CDR3 length: 17 amino acids. The junction had 8 bases not matched to a gene; V was cut back by 1 base and J by 3 bases. Grouping used clinical history reported by participants in a survey and questionnaire. In the 2 weeks before study entry, exposed participants met a COVID-19 case, which was PCR-confirmed or clinician-diagnosed. The data were produced by immunoSEQ multiplex PCR, yet TCRdb's version contains in-frame clones alone and is incomplete. Here the sample spans some 320,000 clones, roughly 91% being singletons.

This sequence joins TRBV6-1 and TRBJ2-1; TRBD2 matches 8 bases. This receptor was taken from a woman in her fifties or sixties who had been exposed to COVID-19. The sample was PBMCs or T cells enriched from blood (not recorded which). CDR3 in DNA: TGTGCCAGCAGTGAAGAATCCGCGGGGGGATTCTACAATGAGCAGTTCTTC. Its protein is CASSEESAGGFYNEQFF.